The rows below give T cell receptor beta chains drawn from one sample of a study of stem cell transplantation in POMP-related autoinflammatory disease. TCRdb keeps only in-frame clones here, not all; method: immunoSEQ multiplex PCR. This table holds more than 1,200 clones, 81% found once. Sequenced material: Tregs from PBMCs. The receptors here all came from a human donor in good health. Both conserved end residues are part of each CDR3. Fields, in order: J gene, V gene, clone size, D gene, CDR3 DNA, CDR3 protein. The D gene is left open where the match is weak. A row's size may be missing; if present it is once, few, many or a size class.

>TRBJ2-2|TRBV9|once|NA
TGTGCCAGCAGCGTAGAAGTCAACACCGGGGAGCTGTTTTTT
CASSVEVNTGELFF
>TRBJ2-4|TRBV4-2|NA|TRBD2
TGTGCCAGCAGCCAAGACCTCGGGGGACTAGCGATCGAAAACATTCAGTACTTC
CASSQDLGGLAIENIQYF
>TRBJ2-1|TRBV10-1|NA|TRBD2
TGCGCCAGCAGTGAACCCGGGACTAGCGTGCATGAGCAGTTCTTC
CASSEPGTSVHEQFF
>TRBJ2-6|TRBV7-9|NA|NA
TGTGCCAGCCTCTCTTGGGGCATCTCTGGGGCCAACGTCCTGACTTTC
CASLSWGISGANVLTF
>TRBJ2-4|TRBV20-1|NA|NA
TGCAGTGCTGCATACACCTCGATTCAGTACTTC
CSAAYTSIQYF
>TRBJ1-6|TRBV27|NA|NA
TGTGCCAGCAGTTTCCTCGGTGTTAATTCACCCCTCCACTTT
CASSFLGVNSPLHF
>TRBJ2-2|TRBV4-1|NA|TRBD2
TGCGCCAGCAGCTCAAGCGAGGCGCGGGGGGGCTTGCTGAACACCGGGGAGCTGTTTTTT
CASSSSEARGGLLNTGELFF
>TRBJ2-5|TRBV5-8|NA|TRBD1
TGTGCCAGCAGCCCCCGAGGACAGGGATTGGAGACCCAGTACTTC
CASSPRGQGLETQYF
>TRBJ1-2|TRBV30|few|NA
TGTGCCTGGAGTCGATGGGACGGTGCGGAGGGCTACACCTTC
CAWSRWDGAEGYTF
>TRBJ2-7|TRBV14|NA|NA
TGTGCCAGCAGCCAAGTTCGGACAGCGTTAAGCGAGCAGTACTTC
CASSQVRTALSEQYF
>TRBJ2-2|TRBV5-4|NA|TRBD2
TGTGCCAGCAGCTTGGATTTGGTAGCGGGGGCAACCGGGGAGCTGTTTTTT
CASSLDLVAGATGELFF
>TRBJ2-7|TRBV5-1|NA|NA
TGCGCCAGCAGCGAACAGGGTTACGAGCAGTACTTC
CASSEQGYEQYF
>TRBJ1-2|TRBV2|NA|NA
TGTGCCAGACAGAACTATGGCTACACCTTC
CARQNYGYTF
>TRBJ1-1|TRBV6-5|NA|NA
TGTGCCAGCAGTTACAGGCAGGTTGGTGAAGCTTTCTTT
CASSYRQVGEAFF
>TRBJ2-3|TRBV7-2|NA|NA
TGTGCCAGCAGCTTAACCGATACGCAGTATTTT
CASSLTDTQYF
>TRBJ1-5|TRBV5-4|few|TRBD1
TGTGCCAGCAGCCGGGACAGGGACCAGCCCCAGCATTTT
CASSRDRDQPQHF
>TRBJ2-5|TRBV5-1|NA|TRBD1
TGCGCCAGCTGCCCGGGACAGGGGGTTAACCAAGAGACCCAGTACTTC
CASCPGQGVNQETQYF
>TRBJ2-1|TRBV27|NA|NA
TGTGCCAGCAGTCCCCGTTCGACCCCCAATGAGCAGTTCTTC
CASSPRSTPNEQFF
>TRBJ1-1|TRBV4-2|NA|NA
TGTGCCAGCAGCCAGGGTCCAGGGGACACCGGATATACTTTCTTT
CASSQGPGDTGYTFF
>TRBJ2-1|TRBV10-1|once|TRBD2
TGCGCCAGCAGCAAGCGGGAGAATGGCGAGCAGTTCTTC
CASSKRENGEQFF
>TRBJ1-6|TRBV7-2|NA|TRBD1
TGTGCCAGCAGCTCCCAGGGGGCGGGAAATTCACCCCTCCACTTT
CASSSQGAGNSPLHF
>TRBJ2-1|TRBV18|NA|TRBD1
TGTGCCAGCTCACCACCGACAGGGTCCTACAATGAGCAGTTCTTC
CASSPPTGSYNEQFF
>TRBJ2-7|TRBV14|NA|TRBD2
TGTGCCAGCAGCCTGAGGACTAGTTATTGGGAGCAGTACTTC
CASSLRTSYWEQYF